The 25 T cell receptor beta chains below come from one sample, sequenced in a study of cytomegalovirus exposure and HLA in healthy donors. PCR used 60 Vbeta primers and 13 Jbeta primers. Assay: immunoSEQ multiplex PCR; the TCRdb copy retains only in-frame clones and omits some. The ten top clones account for more than 2%, within a sample of approximately 50,000 clones. Material: PBMCs. The receptors here all came from a middle-aged woman in good health and CMV-seronegative.

This chain joins TRBV18 and TRBJ2-7, with a possible D match to TRBD2 (6 bases). Germline CDR1 KGHSH, CDR2 LQKENI. This CDR3 has 15 residues. V was cut by 10 bases and J by 5 bases, with 24 bases left in between. The CDR3 protein is CATGQDGGIHNEQYF. The CDR3 DNA sequence: TGTGCCACCGGCCAAGACGGAGGGATCCACAACGAGCAGTACTTC.

The chain employs TRBV5-6 and TRBJ2-7, with 8 nucleotides matching TRBD1. Germline loops: CDR1 SGHDT, CDR2 YYEEEE. The CDR3 is 11 residues long. The CDR3 nucleotides are TGTGCCAGCAGCTTGGATAAGGACAGGGAAGTC. It yields the protein CASSLDKDREV.

V gene TRBV18 combines with J gene TRBJ2-3; possible D gene TRBD1, 6 bases. Trimming left V 2 bases short and J 0 bases short, with 9 bases between. The germline gives CDR1 KGHSH, CDR2 LQKENI. This CDR3 has 15 amino acids. The CDR3: CASSPTGLSTDTQYF. In nucleotides, the CDR3 is TGTGCCAGCTCACCAACAGGGTTGAGCACAGATACGCAGTATTTT. Looking up the rest from reference TRBV18 and TRBJ2-3 gives the full variable domain: NAGVMQNPRHLVRRRGQEARLRCSPMKGHSHVYWYRQLPEEGLKFMVYLQKENIIDESGMPKERFSAEFPKEGPSILRIQQVVRGDSAAYFCASSPTGLSTDTQYFGPGTRLTVL.

V and J are TRBV7-3 and TRBJ2-3; D unclear. Germline CDR1 and CDR2: SGHTA and FQGTGA. The CDR3 has 11 residues. V lost 8 bases and J 6 bases, leaving 9 bases between the germline ends. CDR3 in DNA: TGTGCCAGCGGGCTTGGGGATACGCAGTATTTT. It codes for CASGLGDTQYF.

This sequence joins TRBV6-1 and TRBJ2-7; 8 bases map to TRBD1. The length of the CDR3 is 13 residues. Trimming removed 6 bases from V and 3 bases from J; junction bases left unmatched: 4. Germline V gives CDR1 MNHNS, CDR2 SASEGT. The CDR3 loop reads CASSPTGDYEQYF. CDR3 coding DNA: TGTGCCAGCAGCCCGACAGGGGACTACGAGCAGTACTTC.

The chain employs TRBV4-1 and TRBJ1-3, with 9 positions matching TRBD1. Trimming took 1 base from V and 4 from J; bases not matched to a gene: 5. Germline CDR1 reads MGHRA; CDR2 reads YSYEKL. This CDR3 has 16 residues. This chain's CDR3 is CASSQVGTGNGNTIYF. The CDR3 DNA reads TGCGCCAGCAGCCAAGTAGGGACAGGGAACGGAAACACCATATATTTT.

The chain carries TRBV5-1 and TRBJ1-1; 9 bases are a match to TRBD1. The V gene's germline CDR1 is SGHRS and CDR2 YFSETQ. V was clipped by 4 bases and J by 1 base; unmatched bases: 11. The CDR3 runs 17 residues. The CDR3 spells CASSPQPGQGWNTEAFF. The CDR3 region has the DNA TGCGCCAGCAGCCCCCAACCGGGACAGGGATGGAACACTGAAGCTTTCTTT.

This chain connects TRBV18 to TRBJ2-7; D unclear. The CDR3 has 14 residues. Germline-derived CDR1 and CDR2 are KGHSH and LQKENI. V lost 3 bases to trimming and J lost 3 bases, with 12 bases between them. CDR3 loop: CASSPPVGVYEQYF. DNA of the CDR3: TGTGCCAGCTCACCCCCCGTAGGAGTCTACGAGCAGTACTTC.

The genes are TRBV2 and TRBJ2-7; tentatively, D is TRBD2 (6 bases). V was pared by 6 bases and J by 7 bases, with 19 bases between. The CDR3 has 14 residues. From germline, CDR1 is SNHLY and CDR2 FYNNEI. The CDR3: CASRTGTAQMEQYF. CDR3 coding DNA: TGTGCCAGCAGAACCGGGACTGCTCAAATGGAGCAGTACTTC.

Note on this clone: One junction end disagrees with the germline gene, perhaps due to a read error. V usage is TRBV30 and J usage is TRBJ2-7, with TRBD2 matching over 13 bases. From germline, CDR1 is GTSNPN and CDR2 SVGIG (reference sequence). The CDR3 consists of 15 residues. As DNA, the CDR3 is TGTGCCGGGAGTGTAGGAGGACTAGCGGGAGTTGAGCAGTACTTC. It encodes CAGSVGGLAGVEQYF.

As concerns this clone: The sample carries other DNA sequences with the same CDR3. This rearrangement joins TRBV4-1 to TRBJ2-5; D is possibly TRBD2 (7 bases). Trimming took 0 bases from V and 5 from J, leaving 16 bases between them. This CDR3 contains 16 residues. From germline, CDR1 is MGHRA and CDR2 YSYEKL. Here the CDR3 DNA reads TGCGCCAGCAGCCAAGATTGGGGAGGGGGTTTCGAGACCCAGTACTTC. Residues: CASSQDWGGGFETQYF.

V usage is TRBV6-5 and J usage is TRBJ2-5; maybe TRBD1 (6 bases). Germline-derived CDR1 and CDR2 are MNHEY and SVGAGI. Trimming removed 2 bases at V and 4 bases at J, with 11 bases between. The CDR3 has 14 amino acids. CDR3 in amino acids: CASSYDRIRETQYF. The DNA of the CDR3 is TGTGCCAGCAGTTACGACAGGATACGAGAGACCCAGTACTTC.

The rearrangement uses TRBV9 and TRBJ2-5; weak D call: TRBD2 (7 bases). Trimming removed 0 bases from V and 4 bases from J, with 13 bases in between. The germline V gene encodes CDR1 SGDLS and CDR2 YYNGEE. The CDR3 consists of 15 residues. CDR3 protein: CASSVDRGAGETQYF. The CDR3, as DNA: TGTGCCAGCAGCGTAGATCGGGGGGCGGGAGAGACCCAGTACTTC.

V and J are TRBV29-1 and TRBJ2-7, with TRBD2 identical over 10 bases. V lost 3 bases to trimming and J lost 6 bases; unmatched junction nucleotides: 8. Germline values: CDR1 SQVTM, CDR2 ANQGSEA. The CDR3 length is 14 residues. The CDR3 DNA sequence: TGCAGCGTTGAGGGGGCTAGCGGGAGCGCCGAGCAGTACTTC. Translating it yields CSVEGASGSAEQYF.

This chain links TRBV6-6 with TRBJ2-3, with 12 nucleotides matching TRBD2. This CDR3 region has 16 residues. Germline values: CDR1 MNHNY, CDR2 SVGAGI (reference sequence). V was clipped by 2 bases and J by 6 bases; unmatched bases: 6. The CDR3 DNA reads as TGTGCCAGCAGTTACCAACTAGCGGGGGGCCCCGATACGCAGTATTTT. It codes for CASSYQLAGGPDTQYF.

The DNA for the CDR3 is TGTGCCAGCAGCTTGACTAGCGGGGGGGCTAGCACAGATACGCAGTATTTT. It is translated as CASSLTSGGASTDTQYF. The chain links TRBV4-2 to TRBJ2-3, with TRBD2 identical over 14 bases. The CDR3 length is 17 residues. V dropped 5 bases and J dropped 0; count of bases not matched to a gene: 4. Germline loops: CDR1 LGHNA, CDR2 YNFKEQ.

This rearrangement joins TRBV30 to TRBJ1-4; the match to TRBD1 covers 7 bases. After removal of 7 bases from V and 1 base from J, the junction contained 6 bases not matched to a gene. Germline V CDR1 and CDR2: GTSNPN, SVGIG (reference sequence). CDR3 size: 14 residues. The CDR3 loop is CASRTGQTNEKLFF. As DNA, the CDR3 is TGTGCCTCCAGGACAGGCCAAACTAATGAAAAACTGTTTTTT.

The chain employs TRBV6-1 and TRBJ1-2; 8 bases map to TRBD1. This CDR3 spans 13 amino acids. Looked up from germline, CDR1 is MNHNS and CDR2 is SASEGT. Trimming at V came to 3 bases and at J to 7 bases, leaving 4 bases not matched to a gene. CDR3 sequence: CASSEGRGLGYTF. CDR3 DNA sequence: TGTGCCAGCAGTGAGGGCAGGGGGCTTGGCTACACCTTC.

The chain joins TRBV4-1 to TRBJ1-1; perhaps TRBD1 as D (5 bases). This CDR3 contains 14 residues. The V end was cut by 5 bases, the J end by 1 base, with 11 bases between. From germline, CDR1 is MGHRA and CDR2 YSYEKL. The CDR3 is CASSTPGSNTEAFF. As DNA, the CDR3 is TGCGCCAGCAGCACCCCAGGGTCGAACACTGAAGCTTTCTTT.

V and J are TRBV27 and TRBJ2-7; 7 nucleotides align to TRBD2. In germline, CDR1 is MNHEY, CDR2 SMNVEV (reference sequence). The ends lost 5 bases at V and 6 bases at J; junction bases unmatched: 13. CDR3 length equals 15 residues. The CDR3, as DNA: TGTGCCAGCAGTCAGTACCGGGGGGTGCGGAGCGAGCAGTACTTC. This translates into CASSQYRGVRSEQYF.

V is TRBV6-5 and J is TRBJ1-1, with D perhaps matching TRBD1 (6 bases). Trimming shortened V by 6 bases and J by 0 bases, and 14 bases separated the two germline ends. CDR1 is MNHEY and CDR2 is SVGAGI in the germline V gene. CDR3 length: 15 amino acids. For the CDR3, the DNA is TGTGCCAGCAGCTCCGGGGGGGGCATGAACACTGAAGCTTTCTTT. Amino acids: CASSSGGGMNTEAFF.

The chain employs TRBV7-3 and TRBJ2-5; TRBD1 matches 7 bases. CDR1 and CDR2 from the germline V gene are SGHTA and FQGTGA. This CDR3 has 13 residues. The V gene end was trimmed by 2 bases and the J gene end by 4 bases; junction bases not matched to a gene: 1. The CDR3 reads CASSLGTAETQYF. Written as DNA, the CDR3 is TGTGCCAGCAGCTTAGGGACAGCAGAGACCCAGTACTTC.

This rearrangement joins TRBV9 to TRBJ2-7, with 9 bases that match TRBD1. Germline V gene sequence: CDR1 SGDLS, CDR2 YYNGEE. Trimming removed 0 bases from V and 4 bases from J; junction bases left unmatched: 2. The CDR3 covers 14 residues. The CDR3 coding sequence is TGTGCCAGCAGCGTAGGGGACAGGGCATACGAGCAGTACTTC. It encodes CASSVGDRAYEQYF.

The rearrangement links TRBV6-5 to TRBJ2-7, with a tentative D call TRBD1 (6 bases). CDR1 and CDR2 from the germline V gene are MNHEY and SVGAGI. The CDR3 extends over 14 amino acids. V shed 5 bases and J shed 3 bases, with 14 bases lying between them. CDR3 coding DNA: TGTGCCAGCAGTAAAACGACAGGCATCTACGAGCAGTACTTC. The encoded protein is CASSKTTGIYEQYF.

The CDR3 is CASSPPSGRAYQETQYF. DNA for the CDR3: TGTGCCAGCTCCCCGCCTAGCGGGAGGGCCTACCAAGAGACCCAGTACTTC. This chain links TRBV19 with TRBJ2-5, with 12 bases matching TRBD2. Per germline, CDR1 LNHDA and CDR2 SQIVND (reference sequence). This CDR3 comprises 17 residues. J lost 0 bases, V lost 9 bases, and 11 bases had no gene match.